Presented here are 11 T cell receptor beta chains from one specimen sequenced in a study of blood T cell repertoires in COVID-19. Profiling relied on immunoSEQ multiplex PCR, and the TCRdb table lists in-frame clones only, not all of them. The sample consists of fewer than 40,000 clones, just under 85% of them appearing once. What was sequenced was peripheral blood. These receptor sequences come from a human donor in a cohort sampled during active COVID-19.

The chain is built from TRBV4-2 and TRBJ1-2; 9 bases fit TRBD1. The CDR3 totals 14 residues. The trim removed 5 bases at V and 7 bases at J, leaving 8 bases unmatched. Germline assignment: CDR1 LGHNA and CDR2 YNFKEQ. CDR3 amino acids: CASSSRDRVGGYTF. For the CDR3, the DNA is TGTGCCAGCAGCTCTCGGGACAGGGTAGGTGGCTACACCTTC.

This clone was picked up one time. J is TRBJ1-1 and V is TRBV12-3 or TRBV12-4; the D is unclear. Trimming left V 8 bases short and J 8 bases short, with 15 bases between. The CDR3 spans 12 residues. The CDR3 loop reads CASLDRAGEAFF. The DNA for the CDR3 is TGTGCCAGCCTGGACCGTGCGGGAGAAGCTTTCTTT.

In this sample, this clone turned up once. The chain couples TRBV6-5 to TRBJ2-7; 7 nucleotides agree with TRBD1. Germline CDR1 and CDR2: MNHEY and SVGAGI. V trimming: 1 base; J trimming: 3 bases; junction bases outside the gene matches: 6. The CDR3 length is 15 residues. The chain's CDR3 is CASSYFGQAGYEQYF. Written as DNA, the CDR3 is TGTGCCAGCAGTTACTTCGGACAGGCAGGCTACGAGCAGTACTTC.

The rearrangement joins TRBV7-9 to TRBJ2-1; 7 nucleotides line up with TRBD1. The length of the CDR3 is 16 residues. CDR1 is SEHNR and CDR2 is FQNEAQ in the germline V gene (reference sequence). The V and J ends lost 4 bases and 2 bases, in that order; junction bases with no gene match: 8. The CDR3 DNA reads TGTGCCAGCAGCTCCTCCGGGACAGCTCCCTACAATGAGCAGTTCTTC. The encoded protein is CASSSSGTAPYNEQFF.

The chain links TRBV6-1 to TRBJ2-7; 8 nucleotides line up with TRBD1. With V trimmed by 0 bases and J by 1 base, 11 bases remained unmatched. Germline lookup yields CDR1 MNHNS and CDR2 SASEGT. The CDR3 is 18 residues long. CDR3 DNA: TGTGCCAGCAGTGAAGCGCATACCGGGACAGGAGTTTCCTACGAGCAGTACTTC. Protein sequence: CASSEAHTGTGVSYEQYF.

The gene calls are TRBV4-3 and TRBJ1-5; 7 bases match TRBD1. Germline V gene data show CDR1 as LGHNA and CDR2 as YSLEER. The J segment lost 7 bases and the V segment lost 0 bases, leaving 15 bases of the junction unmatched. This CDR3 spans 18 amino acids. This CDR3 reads CASSQDLSGGRGQQPQHF. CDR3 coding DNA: TGCGCCAGCAGCCAAGATCTTAGTGGCGGCAGGGGACAGCAGCCCCAGCATTTT.

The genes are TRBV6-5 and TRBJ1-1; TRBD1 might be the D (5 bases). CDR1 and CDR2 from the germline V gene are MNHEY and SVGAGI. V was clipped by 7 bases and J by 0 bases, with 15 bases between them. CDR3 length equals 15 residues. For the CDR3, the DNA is TGTGCCAGCACCTCGACAGTTCGTCTGAACACTGAAGCTTTCTTT. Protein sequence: CASTSTVRLNTEAFF.

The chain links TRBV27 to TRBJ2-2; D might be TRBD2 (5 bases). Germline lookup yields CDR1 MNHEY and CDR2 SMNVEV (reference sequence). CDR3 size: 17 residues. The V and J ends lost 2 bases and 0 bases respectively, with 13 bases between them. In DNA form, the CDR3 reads TGTGCCAGCAGTTTAATTGAGGGAAGGGCGAACACCGGGGAGCTGTTTTTT. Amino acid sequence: CASSLIEGRANTGELFF.

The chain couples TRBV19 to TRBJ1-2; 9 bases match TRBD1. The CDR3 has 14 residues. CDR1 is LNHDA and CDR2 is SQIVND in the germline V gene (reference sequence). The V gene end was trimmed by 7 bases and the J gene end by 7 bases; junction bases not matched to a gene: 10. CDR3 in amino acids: CASNNIGTGIGYTF. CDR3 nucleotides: TGTGCCAGTAATAATATTGGGACAGGGATTGGCTACACCTTC.

This CDR3 reads CASSLRGGSPLHF. The CDR3 DNA sequence: TGTGCCAGCAGTCTTCGGGGAGGCTCACCCCTCCACTTT. The chain recombines TRBV2 with TRBJ1-6; D unclear. V was shortened by 5 bases and J by 10 bases, with 12 bases between the two germline ends. Germline V gives CDR1 SNHLY, CDR2 FYNNEI. The CDR3 length is 13 residues.

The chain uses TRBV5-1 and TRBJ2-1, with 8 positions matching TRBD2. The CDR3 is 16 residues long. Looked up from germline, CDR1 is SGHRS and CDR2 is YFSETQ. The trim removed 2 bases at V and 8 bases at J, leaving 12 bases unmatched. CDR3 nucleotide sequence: TGCGCCAGCAGCTTCTCTGGCGGGGGGATGGTAGATGAGCAGTTCTTC. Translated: CASSFSGGGMVDEQFF.